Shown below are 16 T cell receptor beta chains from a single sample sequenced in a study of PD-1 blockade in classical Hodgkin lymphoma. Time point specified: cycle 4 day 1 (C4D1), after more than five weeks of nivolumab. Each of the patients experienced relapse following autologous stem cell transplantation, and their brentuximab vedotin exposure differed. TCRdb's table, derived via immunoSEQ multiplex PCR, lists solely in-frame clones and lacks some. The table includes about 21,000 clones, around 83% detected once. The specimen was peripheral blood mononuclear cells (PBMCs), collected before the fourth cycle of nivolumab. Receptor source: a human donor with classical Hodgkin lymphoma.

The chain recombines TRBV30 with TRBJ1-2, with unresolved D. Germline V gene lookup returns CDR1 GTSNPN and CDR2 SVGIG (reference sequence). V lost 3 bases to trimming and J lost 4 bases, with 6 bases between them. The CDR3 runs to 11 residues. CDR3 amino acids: CAWRGIYGYTF. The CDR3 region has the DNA TGTGCCTGGAGAGGAATCTATGGCTACACCTTC.

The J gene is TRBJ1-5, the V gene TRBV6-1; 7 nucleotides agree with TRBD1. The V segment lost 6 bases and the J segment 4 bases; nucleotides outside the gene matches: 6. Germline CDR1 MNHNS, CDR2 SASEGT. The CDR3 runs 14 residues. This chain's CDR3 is CASSLRDRNQPQHF. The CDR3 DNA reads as TGTGCCAGCAGCCTAAGGGACAGAAATCAGCCCCAGCATTTT.

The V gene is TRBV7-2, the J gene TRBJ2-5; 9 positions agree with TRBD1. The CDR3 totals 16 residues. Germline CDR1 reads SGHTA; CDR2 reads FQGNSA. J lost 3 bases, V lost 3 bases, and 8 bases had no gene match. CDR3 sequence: CASSFTGQGTEETQYF. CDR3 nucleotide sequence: TGTGCCAGCAGCTTTACCGGACAGGGGACCGAAGAGACCCAGTACTTC. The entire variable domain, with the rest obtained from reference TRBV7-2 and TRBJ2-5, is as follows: GAGVSQSPSNKVTEKGKDVELRCDPISGHTALYWYRQSLGQGLEFLIYFQGNSAPDKSGLPSDRFSAERTGGSVSTLTIQRTQQEDSAVYLCASSFTGQGTEETQYFGPGTRLLVL.

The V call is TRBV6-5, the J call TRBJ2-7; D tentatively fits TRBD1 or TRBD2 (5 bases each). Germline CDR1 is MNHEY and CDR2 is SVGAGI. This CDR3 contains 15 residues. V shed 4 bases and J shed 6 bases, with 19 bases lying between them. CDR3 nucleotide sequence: TGTGCCAGCAGTTTTGGGACGCCGGCCGGCGGCGAGCAGTACTTC. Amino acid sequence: CASSFGTPAGGEQYF.

CDR3 sequence: CASSPWTGRNEQFF. In nucleotides, the CDR3 is TGTGCCAGCAGCCCTTGGACAGGGAGGAATGAGCAGTTCTTC. The chain is built from TRBV14 and TRBJ2-1; TRBD1 matches 8 bases. The germline CDR1 and CDR2 sequences are SGHDN and FVKESK. The CDR3 consists of 14 residues. The V gene end was trimmed by 4 bases and the J gene end by 7 bases; junction bases not matched to a gene: 6.

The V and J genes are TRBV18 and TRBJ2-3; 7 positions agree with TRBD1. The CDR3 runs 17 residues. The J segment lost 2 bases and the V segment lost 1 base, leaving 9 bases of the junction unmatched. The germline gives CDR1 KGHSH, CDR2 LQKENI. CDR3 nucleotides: TGTGCCAGCTCACCACGCGTACAGGGGTGGTTCACAGATACGCAGTATTTT. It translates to CASSPRVQGWFTDTQYF.

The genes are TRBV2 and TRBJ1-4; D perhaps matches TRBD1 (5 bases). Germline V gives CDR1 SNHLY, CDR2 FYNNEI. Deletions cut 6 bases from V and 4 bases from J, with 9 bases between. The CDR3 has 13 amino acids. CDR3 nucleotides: TGTGCCAGCAGCGAGGGGCGTAATGAAAAACTGTTTTTT. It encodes CASSEGRNEKLFF. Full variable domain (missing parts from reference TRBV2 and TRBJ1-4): EPEVTQTPSHQVTQMGQEVILRCVPISNHLYFYWYRQILGQKVEFLVSFYNNEISEKSEIFDDQFSVERPDGSNFTLKIRSTKLEDSAMYFCASSEGRNEKLFFGSGTQLSVL.

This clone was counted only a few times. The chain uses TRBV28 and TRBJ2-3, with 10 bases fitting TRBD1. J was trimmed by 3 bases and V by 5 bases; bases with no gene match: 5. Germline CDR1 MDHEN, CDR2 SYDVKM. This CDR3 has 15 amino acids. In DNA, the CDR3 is TGTGCCAGCAGTCTTCCGGGACAGGGGACAGATACGCAGTATTTT. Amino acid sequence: CASSLPGQGTDTQYF.

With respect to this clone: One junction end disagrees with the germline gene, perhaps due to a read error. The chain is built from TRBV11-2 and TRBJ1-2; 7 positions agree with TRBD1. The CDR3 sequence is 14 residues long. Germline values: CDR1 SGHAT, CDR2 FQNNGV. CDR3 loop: CASSLDRVDYGYTF. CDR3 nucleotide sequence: TGTGCCAGCAGCCTAGACAGGGTTGACTATGGCTACACCTTC. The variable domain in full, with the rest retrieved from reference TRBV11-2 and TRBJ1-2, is EAGVAQSPRYKIIEKRQSVAFWCNPISGHATLYWYQQILGQGPKLLIQFQNNGVVDDSQLPKDRFSAERLKGVDSTLKIQPAKLEDSAVYLCASSLDRVDYGYTFGSGTRLTVV.

CDR3 sequence (DNA): TGTGCCTGGAGTGTACGGGCAGCAACCTACGAGCAGTACTTC. This translates into CAWSVRAATYEQYF. The rearrangement links TRBV30 to TRBJ2-7; D gene ambiguous. In germline, CDR1 is GTSNPN, CDR2 SVGIG (reference sequence). The V gene lost 0 bases and the J gene lost 2 bases, with 11 bases spanning the gap. The CDR3 covers 14 residues.

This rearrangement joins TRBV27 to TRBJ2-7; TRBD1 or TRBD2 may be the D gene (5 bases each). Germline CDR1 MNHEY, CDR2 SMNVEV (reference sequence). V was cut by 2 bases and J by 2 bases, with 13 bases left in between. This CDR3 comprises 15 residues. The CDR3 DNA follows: TGTGCCAGCAGTTTACGGGGCGGCCGTACCTACGAGCAGTACTTC. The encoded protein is CASSLRGGRTYEQYF.

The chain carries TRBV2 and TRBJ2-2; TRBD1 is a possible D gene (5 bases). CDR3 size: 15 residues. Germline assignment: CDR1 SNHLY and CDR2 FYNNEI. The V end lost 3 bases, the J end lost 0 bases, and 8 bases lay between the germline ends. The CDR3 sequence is CASSESGPNTGELFF. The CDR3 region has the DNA TGTGCCAGCAGTGAGTCAGGGCCGAACACCGGGGAGCTGTTTTTT.

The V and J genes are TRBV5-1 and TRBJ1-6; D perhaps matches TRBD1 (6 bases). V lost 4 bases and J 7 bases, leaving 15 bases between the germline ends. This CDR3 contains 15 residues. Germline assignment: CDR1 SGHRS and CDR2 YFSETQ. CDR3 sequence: CASSLTGDRNSPLHF. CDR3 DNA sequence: TGCGCCAGCAGCCTGACAGGAGATAGGAATTCACCCCTCCACTTT. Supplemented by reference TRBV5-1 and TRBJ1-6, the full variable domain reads KAGVTQTPRYLIKTRGQQVTLSCSPISGHRSVSWYQQTPGQGLQFLFEYFSETQRNKGNFPGRFSGRQFSNSRSEMNVSTLELGDSALYLCASSLTGDRNSPLHFGNGTRLTVT.

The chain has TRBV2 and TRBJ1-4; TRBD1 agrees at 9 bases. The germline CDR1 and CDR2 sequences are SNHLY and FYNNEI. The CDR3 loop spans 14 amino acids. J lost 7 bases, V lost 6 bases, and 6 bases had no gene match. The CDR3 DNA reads TGTGCCAGCAGCCCACAGGGGGCTGGTGAAAAACTGTTTTTT. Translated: CASSPQGAGEKLFF.

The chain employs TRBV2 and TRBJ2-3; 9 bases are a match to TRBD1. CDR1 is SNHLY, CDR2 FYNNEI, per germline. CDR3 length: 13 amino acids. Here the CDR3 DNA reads TGTGCAACCACAGGGGGCCTCACAGATACGCAGTATTTT. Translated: CATTGGLTDTQYF.

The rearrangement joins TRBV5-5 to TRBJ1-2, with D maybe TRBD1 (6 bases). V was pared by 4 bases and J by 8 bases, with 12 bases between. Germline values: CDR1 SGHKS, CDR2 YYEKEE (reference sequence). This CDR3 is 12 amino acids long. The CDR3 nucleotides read TGTGCCAGCAGCCCGGCGACAGGCGGCTACACCTTC. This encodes CASSPATGGYTF.